The present T cell receptor (beta chain) was sequenced within a study of CD8 T cells in ankylosing spondylitis. Broader study findings: Significant enrichment of disease-linked clones was reportedly seen in matched ankylosing spondylitis synovial fluid. Disease-linked clones were CD8+ and relatively rare in peripheral blood. What appeared characteristic of ankylosing spondylitis blood was a TCR beta motif of under 10 highly homologous variants. Previous work reported some of these motif variants in the synovial fluid and blood of reactive arthritis.

MiXCR was run by TCRdb on the 5' RACE reads, yielding one entry per CDR3 protein. The repertoire holds about 160,000 distinct CDR3 sequences, with approximately 20% as singletons. About this clonotype: Its specificity is unknown.

Input material: blood, either unsorted or a sorted T cell fraction (not recorded which). The origin of this receptor is a male donor with ankylosing spondylitis or in good health (not recorded which).

CDR3 bases: TGTGCCAGCAGCGTAGGGACTAGCGGTTCCTACAATGAGCAGTTCTTC. Amino acids: CASSVGTSGSYNEQFF. V usage is TRBV9 and J usage is TRBJ2-1, with 10 bases identical to TRBD2. V trimming: 0 bases; J trimming: 1 base; junction bases outside the gene matches: 1. The CDR3 has 16 amino acids. Germline CDR1 SGDLS, CDR2 YYNGEE.